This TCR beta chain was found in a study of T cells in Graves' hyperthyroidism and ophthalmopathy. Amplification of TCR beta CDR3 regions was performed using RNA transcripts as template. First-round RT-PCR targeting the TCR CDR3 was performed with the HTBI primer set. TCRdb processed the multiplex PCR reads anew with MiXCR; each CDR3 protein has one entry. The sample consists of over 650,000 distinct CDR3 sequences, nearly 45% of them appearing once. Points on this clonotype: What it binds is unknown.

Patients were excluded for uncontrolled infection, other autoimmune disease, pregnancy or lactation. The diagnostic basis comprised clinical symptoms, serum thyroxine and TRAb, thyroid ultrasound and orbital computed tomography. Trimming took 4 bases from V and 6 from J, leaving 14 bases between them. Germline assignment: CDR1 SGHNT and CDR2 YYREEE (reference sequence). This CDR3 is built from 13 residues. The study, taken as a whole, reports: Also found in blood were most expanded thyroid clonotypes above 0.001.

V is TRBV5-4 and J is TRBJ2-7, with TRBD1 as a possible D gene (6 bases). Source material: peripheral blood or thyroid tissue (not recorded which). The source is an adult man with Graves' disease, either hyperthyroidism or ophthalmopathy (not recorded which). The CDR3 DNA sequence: TGTGCCAGCAGCAGCCGCAACAGGGCCGAGCAGTACTTC. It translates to CASSSRNRAEQYF.